This entry concerns a single TCR beta chain. This receptor's antigen is unknown. Base-call qualities are not available, and no considerably larger clone is one nucleotide away. This entry comes from a study of blood T cell repertoires in COVID-19 (dated by TCRdb to 2018 to 2021). About the study as a whole: The collaborator samples originated in the United States, Italy and Spain and spanned the acute and convalescent phases of COVID-19. The repertoires were released in a freely available public database intended as a resource for research on the immune response to SARS-CoV-2. Where HLA class I and class II types were available, the types were taken from metadata supplied by the sample provider, not from assay-based typing. The prospective study material was composed of cDNA or gDNA derived from T cells, B-cell-depleted T cells, or PBMCs. A de-identified subject ID, COVID-19 status, age in years and sex were almost always included in the sample metadata. The samples were drawn from two sources: the first 160 participants of the ongoing ImmuneRACE study, and 1,200 or so subjects contributed by 6 global collaborators. Subjects who had been exposed to COVID-19, were actively infected with it, or had recovered from it provided the deeply sampled blood TCRbeta repertoires that made up the dataset.

General findings and caveats noted by the study authors: Clinical and demographic metadata were provided uncurated, with the amount varying by source and participant.

Collaborating institutions collected whole blood in K2EDTA tubes following their own protocols. For TCRbeta analysis, collaborators shipped samples in one of three forms: frozen whole blood, isolated PBMCs, or DNA extracted from either of those sample types. V is cut by 7 bases and J by 0 bases, and the space between the germline ends is 12 bases. The CDR3 runs 14 residues from the cysteine to the phenylalanine. The kept DNA is CDR3 alone, 42 bases in frame from the first base. The CDR1 and CDR2 encoded by the germline V gene are SNHLY and FYNNEI. The immunoSEQ Assay, a bias-controlled multiplex PCR, was used to amplify TCRbeta CDR3 regions from genomic DNA. The authors' pipeline ran thus. Within the assay, amplification of reference gene primers was used to estimate how many nucleated cells each sample contained. To quantify the absolute abundance of each unique TCRbeta CDR3 rearrangement, sequence reads were collapsed and filtered. For each sample, productive Simpson clonality was calculated by taking the square root of Simpson's diversity index across productive rearrangements. The clones in this table, taken by TCRdb from immuneACCESS, are in-frame only. Not every clone is retained; where verified, under half of the shortfall comes from an unresolved V gene, and the cause of the rest is unknown. Clonal size and the V and J genes are those of that table, whereas D and trimming came from the DNA. The sample yields about 380,000 clones; about 85% were counted once. Roughly 3.4% of the sample is taken by the ten largest.

This sequence was found in a woman in her late teens or twenties with acute or convalescent COVID-19. The sequence is built from TRBV2 and TRBJ1-1; a confident D gene designation cannot be given. The sequenced sample consisted of peripheral blood. The sequenced DNA is TGTGCCAGCATCGTACAGCTAATGAACACTGAAGCTTTCTTT. It translates as CASIVQLMNTEAFF.